This T cell receptor beta chain originates from a study of response to subunit inactivated influenza vaccine. Findings and limits, study-wide: Each seasonal flu vaccination may recruit only limited new T cells, authors suggested.

TCRdb used MiXCR to reprocess the RT-PCR reads, holding one entry per CDR3 protein. This sample has about 650,000 distinct CDR3 sequences, with 11% to 15% found just once. This clonotype has just a few counts. Its target is unknown. This CDR3 is 14 amino acids long. Trimming left V 8 bases short and J 5 bases short, with 18 bases between. The TCR originated in a man in his fifties or sixties who received an inactivated influenza vaccine. The sequencing used PBMCs from blood, collected 14 to 15 days before vaccination. The V call is TRBV12-3 or TRBV12-4, the J call TRBJ1-1, with unresolved D. CDR3 loop: CASSRLPVGTEAFF. As DNA, the CDR3 is TGTGCCAGCTCTAGACTCCCCGTCGGGACTGAAGCTTTCTTT.